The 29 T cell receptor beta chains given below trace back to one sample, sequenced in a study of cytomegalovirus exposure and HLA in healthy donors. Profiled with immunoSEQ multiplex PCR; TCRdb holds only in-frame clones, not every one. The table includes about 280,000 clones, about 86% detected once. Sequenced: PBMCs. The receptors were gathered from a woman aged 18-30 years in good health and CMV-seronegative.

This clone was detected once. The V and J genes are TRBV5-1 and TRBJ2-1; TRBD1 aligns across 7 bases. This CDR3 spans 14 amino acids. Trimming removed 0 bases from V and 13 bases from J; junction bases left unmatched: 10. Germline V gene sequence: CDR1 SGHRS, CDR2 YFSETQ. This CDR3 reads CASSLEGARYGQFF. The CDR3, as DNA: TGCGCCAGCAGCTTGGAGGGGGCGCGGTATGGTCAGTTCTTC.

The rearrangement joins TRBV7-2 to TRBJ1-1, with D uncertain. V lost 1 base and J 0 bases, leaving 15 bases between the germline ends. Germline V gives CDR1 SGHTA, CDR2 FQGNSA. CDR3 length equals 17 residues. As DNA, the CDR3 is TGTGCCAGCAGCTTAGACGAGGTAGCGGCGTTGAACACTGAAGCTTTCTTT. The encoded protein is CASSLDEVAALNTEAFF.

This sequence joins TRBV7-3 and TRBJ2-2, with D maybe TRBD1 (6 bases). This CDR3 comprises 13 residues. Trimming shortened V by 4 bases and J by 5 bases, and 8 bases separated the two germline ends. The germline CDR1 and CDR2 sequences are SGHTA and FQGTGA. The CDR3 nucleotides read TGTGCCAGCAGCTCCGACAGGACCGGGGAGCTGTTTTTT. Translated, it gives CASSSDRTGELFF.

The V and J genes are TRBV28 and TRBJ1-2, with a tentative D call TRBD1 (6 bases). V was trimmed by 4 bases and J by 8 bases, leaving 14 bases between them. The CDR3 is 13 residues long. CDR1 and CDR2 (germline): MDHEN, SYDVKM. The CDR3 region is CASSSGQSLGYTF. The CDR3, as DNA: TGTGCCAGCAGTTCAGGACAGTCCCTAGGCTACACCTTC.

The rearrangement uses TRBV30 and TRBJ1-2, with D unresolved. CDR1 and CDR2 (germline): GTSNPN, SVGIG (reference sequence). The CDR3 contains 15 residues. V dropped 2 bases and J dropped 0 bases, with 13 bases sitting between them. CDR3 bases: TGTGCCTGGAGTCTTATCCCCCCCGCTAACTATGGCTACACCTTC. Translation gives CAWSLIPPANYGYTF. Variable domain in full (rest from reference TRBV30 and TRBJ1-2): SQTIHQWPATLVQPVGSPLSLECTVEGTSNPNLYWYRQAAGRGLQLLFYSVGIGQISSEVPQNLSASRPQDRQFILSSKKLLLSDSGFYLCAWSLIPPANYGYTFGSGTRLTVV.

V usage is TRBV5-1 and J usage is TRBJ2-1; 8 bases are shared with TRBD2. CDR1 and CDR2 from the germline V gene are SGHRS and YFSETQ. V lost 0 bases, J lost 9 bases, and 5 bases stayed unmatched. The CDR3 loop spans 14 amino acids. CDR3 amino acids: CASSLERERFEQFF. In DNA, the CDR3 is TGCGCCAGCAGCTTGGAGCGGGAGAGGTTTGAGCAGTTCTTC.

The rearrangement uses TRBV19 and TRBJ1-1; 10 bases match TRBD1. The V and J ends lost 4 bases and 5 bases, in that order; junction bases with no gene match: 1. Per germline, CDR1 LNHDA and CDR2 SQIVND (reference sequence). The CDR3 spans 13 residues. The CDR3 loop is CASSRTGGTEAFF. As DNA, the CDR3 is TGTGCCAGTAGTAGGACAGGGGGGACTGAAGCTTTCTTT.

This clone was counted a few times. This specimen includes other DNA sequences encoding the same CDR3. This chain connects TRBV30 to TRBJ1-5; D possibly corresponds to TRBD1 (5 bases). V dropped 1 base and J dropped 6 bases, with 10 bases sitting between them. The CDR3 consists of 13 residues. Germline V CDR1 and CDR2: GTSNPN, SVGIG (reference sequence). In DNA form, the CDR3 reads TGTGCCTGGAGTGGGCAGGGAGGTCAGCCCCAGCATTTT. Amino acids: CAWSGQGGQPQHF.

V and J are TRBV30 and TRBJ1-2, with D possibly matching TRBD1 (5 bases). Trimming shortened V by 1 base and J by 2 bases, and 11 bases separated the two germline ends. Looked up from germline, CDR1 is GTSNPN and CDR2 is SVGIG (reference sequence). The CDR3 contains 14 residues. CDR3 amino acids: CAWSGGLYNYGYTF. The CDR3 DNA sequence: TGTGCCTGGAGTGGGGGACTTTACAACTATGGCTACACCTTC.

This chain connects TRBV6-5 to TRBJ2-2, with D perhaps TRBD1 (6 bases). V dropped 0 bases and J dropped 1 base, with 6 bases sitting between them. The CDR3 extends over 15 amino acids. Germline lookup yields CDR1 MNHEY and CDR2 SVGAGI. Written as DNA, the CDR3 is TGTGCCAGCAGTTACTCGACAGGGAACACCGGGGAGCTGTTTTTT. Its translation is CASSYSTGNTGELFF.

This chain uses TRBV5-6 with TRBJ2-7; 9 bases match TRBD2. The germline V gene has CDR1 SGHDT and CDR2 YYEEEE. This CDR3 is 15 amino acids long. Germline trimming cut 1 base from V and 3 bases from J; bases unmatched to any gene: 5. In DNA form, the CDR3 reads TGTGCCAGCAGCTTGCGAGGTAGCGGGAGCTACGAGCAGTACTTC. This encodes CASSLRGSGSYEQYF. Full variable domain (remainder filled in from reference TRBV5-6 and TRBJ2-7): DAGVTQSPTHLIKTRGQQVTLRCSPKSGHDTVSWYQQALGQGPQFIFQYYEEEERQRGNFPDRFSGHQFPNYSSELNVNALLLGDSALYLCASSLRGSGSYEQYFGPGTRLTVT.

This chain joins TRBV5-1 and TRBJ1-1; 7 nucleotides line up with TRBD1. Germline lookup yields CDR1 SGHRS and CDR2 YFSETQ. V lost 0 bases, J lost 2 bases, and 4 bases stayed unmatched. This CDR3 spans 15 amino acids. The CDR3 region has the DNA TGCGCCAGCAGCTTGGGGCAGGGGGGAAACACTGAAGCTTTCTTT. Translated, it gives CASSLGQGGNTEAFF. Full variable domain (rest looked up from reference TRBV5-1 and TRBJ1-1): KAGVTQTPRYLIKTRGQQVTLSCSPISGHRSVSWYQQTPGQGLQFLFEYFSETQRNKGNFPGRFSGRQFSNSRSEMNVSTLELGDSALYLCASSLGQGGNTEAFFGQGTRLTVV.

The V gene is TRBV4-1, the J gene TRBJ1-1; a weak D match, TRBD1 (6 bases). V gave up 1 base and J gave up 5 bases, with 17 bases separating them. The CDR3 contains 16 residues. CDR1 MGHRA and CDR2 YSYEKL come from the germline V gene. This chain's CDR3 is CASSQVRGGQKTEAFF. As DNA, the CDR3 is TGCGCCAGCAGCCAAGTGCGCGGGGGGCAGAAGACTGAAGCTTTCTTT.

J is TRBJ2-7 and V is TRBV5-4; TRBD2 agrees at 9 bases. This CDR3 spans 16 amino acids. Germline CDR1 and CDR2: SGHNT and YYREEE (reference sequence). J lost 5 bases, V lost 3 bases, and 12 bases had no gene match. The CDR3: CASSSRRAGGPHEQYF. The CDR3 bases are TGTGCCAGCAGCTCCCGGCGGGCGGGAGGGCCCCACGAGCAGTACTTC. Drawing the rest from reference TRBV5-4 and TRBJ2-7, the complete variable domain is ETGVTQSPTHLIKTRGQQVTLRCSSQSGHNTVSWYQQALGQGPQFIFQYYREEENGRGNFPPRFSGLQFPNYSSELNVNALELDDSALYLCASSSRRAGGPHEQYFGPGTRLTVT.

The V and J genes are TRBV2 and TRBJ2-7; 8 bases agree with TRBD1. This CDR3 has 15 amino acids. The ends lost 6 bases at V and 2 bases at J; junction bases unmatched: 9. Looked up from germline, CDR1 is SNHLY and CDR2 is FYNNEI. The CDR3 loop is CASRSQGANAYEQYF. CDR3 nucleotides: TGTGCCAGCAGGTCCCAGGGGGCTAATGCCTACGAGCAGTACTTC.

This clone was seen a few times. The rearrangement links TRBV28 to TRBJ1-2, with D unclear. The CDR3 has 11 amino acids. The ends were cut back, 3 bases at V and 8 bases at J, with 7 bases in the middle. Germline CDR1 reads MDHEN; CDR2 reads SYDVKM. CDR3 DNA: TGTGCCAGCAGTTTGGAGAACGGCTACACCTTC. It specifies CASSLENGYTF.

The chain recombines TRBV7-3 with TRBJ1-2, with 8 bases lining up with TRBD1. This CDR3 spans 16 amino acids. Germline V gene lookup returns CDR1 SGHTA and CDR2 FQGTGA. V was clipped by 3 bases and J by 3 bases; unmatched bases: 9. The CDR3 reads CASSFTLPGGYYGYTF. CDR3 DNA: TGTGCCAGCAGCTTTACCCTGCCAGGGGGCTACTATGGCTACACCTTC.

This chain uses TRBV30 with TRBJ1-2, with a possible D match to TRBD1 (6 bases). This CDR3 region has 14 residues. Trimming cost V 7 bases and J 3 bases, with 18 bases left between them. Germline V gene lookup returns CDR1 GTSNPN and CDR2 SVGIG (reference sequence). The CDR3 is CASSPPGADYGYTF. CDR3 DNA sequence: TGTGCCTCCTCACCCCCAGGGGCGGACTATGGCTACACCTTC.

The CDR3 nucleotides are TGTGCCAGCAGCTTAGCATTCCAAGGACAGATTATAAGTGAAGCTTTCTTT. Translating it yields CASSLAFQGQIISEAFF. This rearrangement joins TRBV11-2 to TRBJ1-1, with a tentative D call TRBD1 (6 bases). Germline V lookup: CDR1 SGHAT, CDR2 FQNNGV. Trimming pared 1 base from V and 7 bases from J, leaving 22 bases between. The CDR3 is 17 amino acids. The full variable domain, in which reference TRBV11-2 and TRBJ1-1 provide the parts outside the CDR3, is EAGVAQSPRYKIIEKRQSVAFWCNPISGHATLYWYQQILGQGPKLLIQFQNNGVVDDSQLPKDRFSAERLKGVDSTLKIQPAKLEDSAVYLCASSLAFQGQIISEAFFGQGTRLTVV.

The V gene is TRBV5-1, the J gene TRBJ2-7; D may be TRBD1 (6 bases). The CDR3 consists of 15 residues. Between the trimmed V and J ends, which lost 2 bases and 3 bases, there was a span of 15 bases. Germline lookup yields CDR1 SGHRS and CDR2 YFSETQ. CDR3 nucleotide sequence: TGCGCCAGCAGCTTTGAGGGACATATTCTCTACGAGCAGTACTTC. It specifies CASSFEGHILYEQYF.

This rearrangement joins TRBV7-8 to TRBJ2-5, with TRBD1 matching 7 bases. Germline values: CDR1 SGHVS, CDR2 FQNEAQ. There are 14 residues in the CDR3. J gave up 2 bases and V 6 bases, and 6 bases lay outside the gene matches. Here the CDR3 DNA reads TGTGCCAGCAGGGGATACAGGGGACAAGAGACCCAGTACTTC. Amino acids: CASRGYRGQETQYF.

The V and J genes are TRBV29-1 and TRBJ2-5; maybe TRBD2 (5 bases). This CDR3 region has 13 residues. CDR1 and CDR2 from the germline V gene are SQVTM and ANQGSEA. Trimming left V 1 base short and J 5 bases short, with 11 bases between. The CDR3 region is CSVEGRSGETQYF. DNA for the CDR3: TGCAGCGTTGAAGGGAGGTCTGGGGAGACCCAGTACTTC. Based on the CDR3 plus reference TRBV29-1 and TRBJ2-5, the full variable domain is SAVISQKPSRDICQRGTSLTIQCQVDSQVTMMFWYRQQPGQSLTLIATANQGSEATYESGFVIDKFPISRPNLTFSTLTVSNMSPEDSSIYLCSVEGRSGETQYFGPGTRLLVL.

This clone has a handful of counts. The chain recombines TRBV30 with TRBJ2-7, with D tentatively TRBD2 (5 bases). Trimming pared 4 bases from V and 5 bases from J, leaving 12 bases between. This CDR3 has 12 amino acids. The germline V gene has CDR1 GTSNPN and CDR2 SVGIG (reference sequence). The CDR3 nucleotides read TGTGCCTGGACTAGCCTTGTAGACGAGCAGTACTTC. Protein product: CAWTSLVDEQYF.

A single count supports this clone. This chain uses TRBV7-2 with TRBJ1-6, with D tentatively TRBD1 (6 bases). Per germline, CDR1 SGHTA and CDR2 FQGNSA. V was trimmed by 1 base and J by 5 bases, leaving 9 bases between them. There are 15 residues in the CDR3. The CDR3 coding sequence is TGTGCCAGCAGCTTAGGTGGGACACATAATTCACCCCTCCACTTT. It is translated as CASSLGGTHNSPLHF.

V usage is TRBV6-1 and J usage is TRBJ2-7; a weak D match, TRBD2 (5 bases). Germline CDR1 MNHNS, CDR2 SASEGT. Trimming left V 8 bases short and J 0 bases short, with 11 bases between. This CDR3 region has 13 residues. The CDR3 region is CASVRRISYEQYF. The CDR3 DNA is TGTGCCAGCGTTCGGAGGATCTCCTACGAGCAGTACTTC.

As DNA, the CDR3 is TGTGCCAGCAGCGTGCAGGGGCCTAATGAAAAACTGTTTTTT. It codes for CASSVQGPNEKLFF. This chain uses TRBV5-6 with TRBJ1-4, with D perhaps matching TRBD1 (6 bases). V was pared by 4 bases and J by 3 bases, with 10 bases between. The CDR3 is 14 residues long. Germline V gene lookup returns CDR1 SGHDT and CDR2 YYEEEE.

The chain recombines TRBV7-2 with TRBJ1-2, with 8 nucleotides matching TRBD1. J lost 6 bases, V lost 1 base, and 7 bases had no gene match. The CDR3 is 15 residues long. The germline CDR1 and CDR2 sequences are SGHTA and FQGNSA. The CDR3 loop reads CASSLGSSGGDGYTF. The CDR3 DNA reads TGTGCCAGCAGCTTAGGTTCGTCAGGGGGCGATGGCTACACCTTC.

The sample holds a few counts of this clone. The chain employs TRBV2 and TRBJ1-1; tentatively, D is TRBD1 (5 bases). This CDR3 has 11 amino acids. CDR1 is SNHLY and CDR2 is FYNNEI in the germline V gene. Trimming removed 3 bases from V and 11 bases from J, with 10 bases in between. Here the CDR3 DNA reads TGTGCCAGCAGTGACAGGGAAGGGGCTTTCTTT. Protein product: CASSDREGAFF. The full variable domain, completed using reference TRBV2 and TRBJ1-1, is EPEVTQTPSHQVTQMGQEVILRCVPISNHLYFYWYRQILGQKVEFLVSFYNNEISEKSEIFDDQFSVERPDGSNFTLKIRSTKLEDSAMYFCASSDREGAFFGQGTRLTVV.

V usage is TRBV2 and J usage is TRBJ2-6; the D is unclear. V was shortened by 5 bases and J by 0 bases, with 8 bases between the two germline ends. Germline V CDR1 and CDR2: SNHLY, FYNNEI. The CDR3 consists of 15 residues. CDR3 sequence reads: CASSSQSSGANVLTF. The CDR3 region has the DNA TGTGCCAGCAGTTCACAGAGCTCTGGGGCCAACGTCCTGACTTTC.